A selection of T cell receptor beta chains follows, all from one sample in a study of cytomegalovirus exposure and HLA in healthy donors. Only in-frame clones appear in the TCRdb table, and some are missing; sequencing was by immunoSEQ multiplex PCR. The sample lists about 140,000 clones, roughly nine tenths seen once, with just under 3% in the top ten. Sequenced sample: PBMCs. The receptors derive from a man between 18 and 29 years old in good health and CMV-seronegative. The CDR3 runs from the conserved cysteine through the conserved F or W. A D gene is named only where the DNA matches it firmly. The size of a clone is reported for some rows only, either as once, few or many, or as a class for expanded clones.

clone_size,d_call,v_call,j_call,cdr3_aa,cdr3_nt
few,TRBD1,TRBV4-2,TRBJ2-7,CASSGGQGYEQYF,TGTGCCAGCAGCGGAGGACAGGGTTACGAGCAGTACTTC
NA,NA,TRBV5-6,TRBJ2-5,CASSLVGGETQYF,TGTGCCAGCAGCTTAGTCGGAGGGGAGACCCAGTACTTC
NA,TRBD1,TRBV15,TRBJ2-7,CATSRGQGPSYEQYF,TGTGCCACCAGCAGGGGACAGGGGCCTTCCTACGAGCAGTACTTC
few,TRBD2,TRBV19,TRBJ2-2,CASSIWTGGPGTGELFF,TGTGCCAGTAGTATCTGGACGGGAGGGCCGGGCACCGGGGAGCTGTTTTTT
NA,NA,TRBV29-1,TRBJ1-2,CSVETGYGYGYTF,TGCAGCGTTGAAACAGGGTATGGCTATGGCTACACCTTC
NA,TRBD2,TRBV27,TRBJ2-1,CASSFYTSGRDEQFF,TGTGCCAGCAGTTTCTATACTAGCGGGAGAGATGAGCAGTTCTTC
NA,NA,TRBV6-5,TRBJ2-1,CASSYQIASSYNEQFF,TGTGCCAGCAGTTACCAGATAGCTAGCTCCTACAATGAGCAGTTCTTC
NA,NA,TRBV20-1,TRBJ2-7,CSASGGYEQYF,TGCAGTGCTTCCGGGGGCTACGAGCAGTACTTC
NA,TRBD1,TRBV9,TRBJ2-1,CASSPWLGQGANEQFF,TGTGCCAGCAGCCCTTGGCTCGGACAGGGGGCCAATGAGCAGTTCTTC
NA,NA,TRBV11-2,TRBJ1-3,CASSFTGTAGNTIYF,TGTGCCAGCAGCTTCACAGGGACGGCTGGAAACACCATATATTTT
NA,NA,TRBV12-2,TRBJ1-4,CASRKRHRTNEKLFF,TGTGCAAGTCGGAAACGACACCGAACTAATGAAAAACTGTTTTTT
NA,NA,TRBV7-9,TRBJ1-1,CASRSLPGRNTEAFF,TGTGCCAGCAGGTCTTTACCGGGGAGGAACACTGAAGCTTTCTTT
NA,TRBD2,TRBV29-1,TRBJ2-1,CSVEGTTSGSTNEQFF,TGCAGCGTTGAAGGCACCACTAGCGGGAGTACGAATGAGCAGTTCTTC
NA,TRBD1,TRBV4-3,TRBJ1-4,CASSQARGPNEKLFF,TGCGCCAGCAGCCAAGCCAGGGGGCCTAATGAAAAACTGTTTTTT
NA,TRBD1,TRBV15,TRBJ1-2,CATSMTGGDGYTF,TGTGCCACCAGCATGACAGGGGGAGATGGCTACACCTTC
NA,TRBD1,TRBV5-1,TRBJ2-6,CASRGQGAANVLTF,TGCGCCAGCAGAGGGCAGGGGGCTGCCAACGTCCTGACTTTC
NA,TRBD1,TRBV18,TRBJ2-7,CASSRTGTDYEQYF,TGTGCCAGCTCACGGACCGGGACAGACTACGAGCAGTACTTC
NA,TRBD1,TRBV28,TRBJ2-7,CASLAPTGINYEQYF,TGTGCCAGCCTTGCACCGACAGGGATCAACTACGAGCAGTACTTC
once,TRBD2,TRBV7-9,TRBJ2-5,CASSWTTSGIRGETQYF,TGTGCCAGCAGCTGGACGACTAGCGGGATCAGGGGAGAGACCCAGTACTTC
NA,NA,TRBV28,TRBJ1-4,CASSSQAFGNEKLFF,TGTGCCAGCAGTTCACAGGCTTTTGGTAATGAAAAACTGTTTTTT
NA,TRBD1,TRBV6-5,TRBJ2-7,CASSLGQGHYEQYF,TGTGCCAGCAGCTTGGGACAGGGCCACTACGAGCAGTACTTC
NA,TRBD1,TRBV11-2,TRBJ1-2,CASSQTRTGGINYGYTF,TGTGCCAGCAGCCAAACCCGGACAGGGGGAATAAACTATGGCTACACCTTC
NA,NA,TRBV6-1,TRBJ2-7,CASSGLRAPPAYEQYF,TGTGCCAGCAGTGGATTGAGGGCCCCACCAGCCTACGAGCAGTACTTC
NA,TRBD2,TRBV6-5,TRBJ2-2,CASRGLAGETGELFF,TGTGCCAGCAGGGGGCTAGCGGGAGAAACCGGGGAGCTGTTTTTT
few,NA,TRBV4-3,TRBJ2-3,CASSHRQAPGDTQYF,TGCGCCAGCAGCCACAGACAGGCACCCGGAGATACGCAGTATTTT
NA,TRBD1,TRBV5-1,TRBJ2-7,CASSLAPGQGYEQYF,TGCGCCAGCAGCTTGGCCCCGGGACAGGGCTACGAGCAGTACTTC
NA,TRBD1,TRBV7-2,TRBJ1-6,CASRRQGNSPLHF,TGTGCCAGCAGGAGACAGGGCAATTCACCCCTCCACTTT
once,NA,TRBV5-1,TRBJ1-3,CASSSTTVGSGNTIYF,TGCGCCAGCAGCAGCACGACAGTTGGCTCTGGAAACACCATATATTTT
NA,NA,TRBV13,TRBJ1-1,CASSYGHGTEAFF,TGTGCCAGCAGCTACGGTCATGGCACTGAAGCTTTCTTT
NA,NA,TRBV27,TRBJ1-6,CASSFLSDSPLHF,TGTGCCAGCAGTTTCCTCTCGGATTCACCCCTCCACTTT
once,TRBD1,TRBV11-2,TRBJ2-1,CASSSTAGQGRNNEQFF,TGTGCCAGCAGCTCGACTGCCGGACAGGGGAGAAACAATGAGCAGTTCTTC
many,NA,TRBV25-1,TRBJ2-1,CASYRDPEQFF,TGTGCCAGCTACAGGGATCCTGAGCAGTTCTTC
NA,TRBD1,TRBV19,TRBJ2-3,CASRQGATDTQYF,TGTGCCAGTAGACAGGGGGCTACAGATACGCAGTATTTT
NA,NA,TRBV5-4,TRBJ1-4,CASSLFREEKLFF,TGTGCCAGCAGCTTGTTCAGGGAAGAAAAACTGTTTTTT
NA,NA,TRBV7-8,TRBJ1-5,CASTPDWGRQPQHF,TGTGCCAGCACCCCTGATTGGGGCCGTCAGCCCCAGCATTTT
NA,TRBD2,TRBV27,TRBJ2-1,CASRPLAGVNEQFF,TGTGCCAGCAGGCCCCTAGCGGGAGTGAATGAGCAGTTCTTC
few,TRBD2,TRBV7-2,TRBJ2-5,CASSLVIGRGGTQYF,TGTGCCAGCAGCTTAGTCATTGGGCGGGGGGGGACCCAGTACTTC
once,TRBD2,TRBV6-6,TRBJ2-5,CASSPLRAGGRETQYF,TGTGCCAGCAGTCCCCTACGCGCGGGAGGGCGAGAGACCCAGTACTTC
NA,NA,TRBV6-5,TRBJ2-7,CASSYTGFKEQYF,TGTGCCAGCAGTTACACAGGTTTTAAGGAGCAGTACTTC
NA,NA,TRBV18,TRBJ2-7,CASSAGREPYEQYF,TGTGCCAGCTCAGCAGGTAGGGAGCCCTACGAGCAGTACTTC
NA,NA,TRBV7-9,TRBJ2-1,CASSPRITEGSSYNEQFF,TGTGCCAGCAGCCCCAGAATAACAGAGGGATCATCCTACAATGAGCAGTTCTTC
NA,NA,TRBV19,TRBJ1-5,CASSISDGNSNQPQHF,TGTGCCAGTAGTATTTCAGACGGGAATAGCAATCAGCCCCAGCATTTT
NA,NA,TRBV7-7,TRBJ2-5,CASSLVGETQYF,TGTGCCAGCAGCTTAGTCGGGGAGACCCAGTACTTC
once,TRBD1,TRBV5-1,TRBJ2-3,CASSQDRAVTDTQYF,TGCGCCAGCAGCCAGGACAGGGCGGTGACAGATACGCAGTATTTT
NA,NA,TRBV6-5,TRBJ1-1,CASITSGGRRTEAFF,TGTGCCAGCATTACAAGCGGGGGGCGGCGAACTGAAGCTTTCTTT
few,NA,TRBV4-1,TRBJ2-2,CASSLARGELFF,TGCGCCAGCAGCCTTGCTCGGGGGGAGCTGTTTTTT
NA,NA,TRBV5-1,TRBJ2-7,CASSNTRPGLSYEQYF,TGCGCCAGCAGCAACACCCGGCCAGGTCTCTCCTACGAGCAGTACTTC
NA,NA,TRBV27,TRBJ2-3,CASSFVQGQHTQYF,TGTGCCAGCAGTTTTGTCCAGGGACAACATACGCAGTATTTT
NA,TRBD1,TRBV18,TRBJ1-1,CASSRGQGRTEAFF,TGTGCCAGCTCTCGGGGACAGGGTAGGACTGAAGCTTTCTTT
NA,NA,TRBV6-1,TRBJ1-1,CASGPVGTNTEAFF,TGTGCCAGCGGACCCGTGGGGACAAACACTGAAGCTTTCTTT
NA,NA,TRBV4-3,TRBJ1-1,CASSQDLWNTEAFF,TGCGCCAGCAGCCAAGATCTCTGGAACACTGAAGCTTTCTTT
NA,TRBD2,TRBV15,TRBJ2-2,CATSRPSGWGRELFF,TGTGCCACCAGCAGACCTAGCGGGTGGGGGCGGGAGCTGTTTTTT